The following is a T cell receptor (beta chain) sequence with its context. Its antigen is currently unknown. These data belong to a study of CD8 T cells in ankylosing spondylitis. Unmatched junction bases numbered 10, after V lost 4 bases and J lost 7 bases. Germline V lookup: CDR1 GTSNPN, CDR2 SVGIG (reference sequence). The CDR3 runs 14 residues. Study-level points and caveats: Earlier authors reported some of these motif variants in reactive arthritis synovial fluid and blood.

TCRdb redid the calling of the 5' RACE reads with MiXCR, one entry per CDR3 protein. This sample has hundreds of thousands of distinct CDR3 sequences, with around 9.2% found just once. Input material: blood, either unsorted or a sorted T cell fraction (not recorded which). The sequence came from a male donor with ankylosing spondylitis or in good health (not recorded which). This chain links TRBV30 with TRBJ2-1; 7 bases are shared with TRBD1. CDR3 sequence: CAWTPGQIGNEQFF. As DNA, the CDR3 is TGTGCCTGGACACCGGGACAGATTGGGAATGAGCAGTTCTTC.